These 21 T cell receptor beta chains originate from one sample sequenced in a study of cytomegalovirus exposure and HLA in healthy donors (dated by TCRdb to about 2017). The protocol used for the library was the immunoSEQ multiplex PCR assay. For the multiplex PCR, a mixture combining 60 forward primers for TCR Vbeta segments and 13 reverse primers for TCR Jbeta segments was used. The table was pulled from immuneACCESS by TCRdb, which kept in-frame rearrangements only. Such tables lose some clones; where checked, under half of the loss comes from unresolved V genes, and the rest has no known cause. The sample data list over 150,000 clones, and approximately 70% of these were observed just once. 2.5% to 3.5% of the sample is held by the ten biggest clonotypes. The sequenced sample was PBMCs. Source of these receptors: a woman in her thirties in good health and CMV-seropositive.

This chain links TRBV6-1 with TRBJ1-2; D is unclear. This CDR3 has 14 residues. Per the germline V gene, CDR1 is MNHNS and CDR2 is SASEGT. The V gene lost 1 base and the J gene lost 4 bases, with 10 bases spanning the gap. The CDR3 is CASSEVGGIYGYTF. CDR3 coding DNA: TGTGCCAGCAGTGAAGTTGGAGGAATCTATGGCTACACCTTC.

V is TRBV28 and J is TRBJ1-5; D ambiguous. The V gene lost 5 bases and the J gene lost 0 bases, with 8 bases spanning the gap. The CDR3 consists of 14 residues. The germline V gene encodes CDR1 MDHEN and CDR2 SYDVKM. The CDR3 region is CASSLTNSNQPQHF. The CDR3 DNA is TGTGCCAGCAGTCTTACTAATAGCAATCAGCCCCAGCATTTT.

The chain couples TRBV5-1 to TRBJ2-1, with a weak D call TRBD2 (6 bases). The V and J ends lost 4 bases and 8 bases respectively, with 28 bases between them. The V gene's germline CDR1 is SGHRS and CDR2 YFSETQ. The CDR3 spans 18 residues. The CDR3 region is CASSAGGLGARLGYEQFF. As DNA, the CDR3 is TGCGCCAGCAGCGCCGGGGGTTTGGGAGCGCGTCTTGGCTATGAGCAGTTCTTC. Based on the CDR3 plus reference TRBV5-1 and TRBJ2-1, the full variable domain is KAGVTQTPRYLIKTRGQQVTLSCSPISGHRSVSWYQQTPGQGLQFLFEYFSETQRNKGNFPGRFSGRQFSNSRSEMNVSTLELGDSALYLCASSAGGLGARLGYEQFFGPGTRLTVL.

The V and J genes are TRBV5-4 and TRBJ2-1; 12 bases line up with TRBD2. The J segment lost 9 bases and the V segment lost 4 bases, leaving 11 bases of the junction unmatched. Per germline, CDR1 SGHNT and CDR2 YYREEE (reference sequence). This CDR3 spans 16 amino acids. CDR3 region: CASSGLAGGRFGEQFF. The CDR3 DNA follows: TGTGCCAGCAGCGGGCTAGCGGGAGGGAGGTTCGGTGAGCAGTTCTTC. Variable domain in full (rest from reference TRBV5-4 and TRBJ2-1): ETGVTQSPTHLIKTRGQQVTLRCSSQSGHNTVSWYQQALGQGPQFIFQYYREEENGRGNFPPRFSGLQFPNYSSELNVNALELDDSALYLCASSGLAGGRFGEQFFGPGTRLTVL.

The chain combines TRBV28 with TRBJ2-7, with a possible D match to TRBD2 (5 bases). Germline loops: CDR1 MDHEN, CDR2 SYDVKM. This CDR3 is built from 13 residues. Trimming stripped 6 bases from V and 6 bases from J, with 15 bases between. The CDR3 region is CASSRPADFEQYF. In DNA form, the CDR3 reads TGTGCCAGCAGCCGCCCGGCGGACTTCGAGCAGTACTTC. Looking up the rest from reference TRBV28 and TRBJ2-7 gives the full variable domain: DVKVTQSSRYLVKRTGEKVFLECVQDMDHENMFWYRQDPGLGLRLIYFSYDVKMKEKGDIPEGYSVSREKKERFSLILESASTNQTSMYLCASSRPADFEQYFGPGTRLTVT.

This clone showed up just once. The rearrangement links TRBV5-1 to TRBJ2-5; TRBD2 matches at 9 bases. The J call is in doubt because the DNA end fits TRBJ2-7 better. The CDR3 totals 15 residues. Germline CDR1 is SGHRS and CDR2 is YFSETQ. The CDR3 spells CASSLETSGSYEQYF. CDR3 coding DNA: TGCGCCAGCAGCTTGGAGACTAGCGGCAGCTACGAGCAGTACTTC.

The chain combines TRBV7-6 with TRBJ2-1; 12 nucleotides agree with TRBD2. Germline V gene data show CDR1 as SGHVS and CDR2 as FNYEAQ. J was trimmed by 1 base and V by 5 bases; bases with no gene match: 18. The CDR3 sequence is 21 residues long. Here the CDR3 DNA reads TGTGCCAGCAGCCCAGTCCCGGGACTAGCGGGCAAGCTGGCTTCCTACAATGAGCAGTTCTTC. Its protein is CASSPVPGLAGKLASYNEQFF.

This clone was counted a few times. This CDR3 reads CASSLAGAETQYF. DNA for the CDR3: TGTGCCAGCAGCTTGGCCGGTGCCGAGACCCAGTACTTC. This rearrangement joins TRBV5-4 to TRBJ2-5; no clear D gene. Germline values: CDR1 SGHNT, CDR2 YYREEE (reference sequence). This CDR3 has 13 amino acids. Trimming pared 0 bases from V and 5 bases from J, leaving 8 bases between.

V usage is TRBV4-1 and J usage is TRBJ2-7, with D unclear. Germline-derived CDR1 and CDR2 are MGHRA and YSYEKL. V was pared by 0 bases and J by 3 bases, with 9 bases between. The CDR3 is made up of 14 amino acids. The DNA of the CDR3 is TGCGCCAGCAGCCAAGATAGCCAGCTCTACGAGCAGTACTTC. It translates to CASSQDSQLYEQYF.

Remarks on this clone: Mismatch with germline at one junction end may stem from a read error. The genes are TRBV7-7 and TRBJ2-7; 10 bases line up with TRBD1. The CDR3 is 15 residues long. Germline loops: CDR1 SSHAT, CDR2 FNYEAQ (reference sequence). CDR3: CASSFGQGVKYEQYF. As DNA, the CDR3 is TGTGCTAGCAGCTTCGGACAGGGGGTGAAATACGAGCAGTACTTC.

V usage is TRBV9 and J usage is TRBJ1-2; 7 nucleotides line up with TRBD1. Germline V lookup: CDR1 SGDLS, CDR2 YYNGEE. This CDR3 region has 14 residues. The ends lost 4 bases at V and 0 bases at J; junction bases unmatched: 3. The CDR3 sequence is CASSTGQTNYGYTF. CDR3 bases: TGTGCCAGCAGCACGGGACAGACTAACTATGGCTACACCTTC. The full variable domain, with the rest looked up from reference TRBV9 and TRBJ1-2, is DSGVTQTPKHLITATGQRVTLRCSPRSGDLSVYWYQQSLDQGLQFLIQYYNGEERAKGNILERFSAQQFPDLHSELNLSSLELGDSALYFCASSTGQTNYGYTFGSGTRLTVV.

This clone is a singleton in its sample. The V gene is TRBV19, the J gene TRBJ2-7, with D maybe TRBD2 (6 bases). Looked up from germline, CDR1 is LNHDA and CDR2 is SQIVND (reference sequence). This CDR3 is 14 amino acids long. V was pared by 5 bases and J by 6 bases, with 17 bases between. The CDR3 spells CASSGGLNYPEQYF. The CDR3 nucleotides read TGTGCCAGTAGTGGTGGACTAAACTACCCCGAGCAGTACTTC.

The chain recombines TRBV5-6 with TRBJ1-1, with TRBD1 matching over 7 bases. The J segment lost 6 bases and the V segment lost 4 bases, leaving 3 bases of the junction unmatched. Germline-derived CDR1 and CDR2 are SGHDT and YYEEEE. This CDR3 contains 12 residues. The CDR3 nucleotides read TGTGCCAGCAGCGGGGGACAGTCTGAAGCTTTCTTT. Translated: CASSGGQSEAFF. Full variable domain (missing parts from reference TRBV5-6 and TRBJ1-1): DAGVTQSPTHLIKTRGQQVTLRCSPKSGHDTVSWYQQALGQGPQFIFQYYEEEERQRGNFPDRFSGHQFPNYSSELNVNALLLGDSALYLCASSGGQSEAFFGQGTRLTVV.

Only a few counts were recorded for this clone. The J gene is TRBJ2-2, the V gene TRBV5-1; 9 bases line up with TRBD2. Per the germline V gene, CDR1 is SGHRS and CDR2 is YFSETQ. Losses at the gene ends were 3 bases for V and 6 bases for J; bases not matched to a gene: 6. The CDR3 is made up of 15 amino acids. CDR3 amino acids: CASSSAGGPAGELFF. Written as DNA, the CDR3 is TGCGCCAGCAGCTCGGCGGGGGGGCCCGCCGGGGAGCTGTTTTTT.

Comments on this clone: This CDR3 is also generated by other DNA sequences in the sample. The chain joins TRBV20-1 to TRBJ1-2, with a possible D match to TRBD1 (6 bases). V lost 6 bases and J lost 5, with 10 bases in between. CDR1 is DFQATT, CDR2 SNEGSKA, per germline (reference sequence). CDR3 length equals 11 residues. DNA for the CDR3: TGCAGTGCCCGAACAGGGTATGGCTACACCTTC. Its protein is CSARTGYGYTF.

The chain carries TRBV5-1 and TRBJ2-2, with TRBD2 matching 7 bases. The V gene's germline CDR1 is SGHRS and CDR2 YFSETQ. Trimming took 7 bases from V and 6 from J; bases not matched to a gene: 6. The CDR3 totals 13 residues. CDR3 coding DNA: TGCGCCAGCGGTCCGGGGGGACCCGGGGAGCTGTTTTTT. This codes for CASGPGGPGELFF.

The CDR3 bases are TGTGCCAGCAGCTTAGAGGACTACCATTCCTACAATGAGCAGTTCTTC. Its translation is CASSLEDYHSYNEQFF. The chain uses TRBV11-2 and TRBJ2-1; D possibly corresponds to TRBD2 (6 bases). V was pared by 0 bases and J by 1 base, with 10 bases between. In germline, CDR1 is SGHAT, CDR2 FQNNGV. The CDR3 loop spans 16 amino acids.

J is TRBJ1-5 and V is TRBV27, with 9 bases lining up with TRBD1. Germline loops: CDR1 MNHEY, CDR2 SMNVEV (reference sequence). With V trimmed by 4 bases and J by 6 bases, 4 bases remained unmatched. The CDR3 sequence is 14 residues long. CDR3 sequence reads: CASSSTGGGQPQHF. CDR3 in DNA: TGTGCCAGCAGTTCAACAGGGGGCGGTCAGCCCCAGCATTTT.

The chain carries TRBV9 and TRBJ2-7, with TRBD2 as a possible D gene (6 bases). Per the germline V gene, CDR1 is SGDLS and CDR2 is YYNGEE. Trimming left V 0 bases short and J 0 bases short, with 10 bases between. The CDR3 loop spans 15 amino acids. The CDR3 here is CASSVASGLSYEQYF. Written as DNA, the CDR3 is TGTGCCAGCAGCGTAGCGAGCGGGCTCTCCTACGAGCAGTACTTC.

This clone occurred a few times. The chain has TRBV6-1 and TRBJ1-2; unclear D gene. Germline V gives CDR1 MNHNS, CDR2 SASEGT. The CDR3 length is 13 residues. V lost 2 bases and J 8 bases, leaving 12 bases between the germline ends. The CDR3 loop is CASSEPEERGYTF. The CDR3 coding sequence is TGTGCCAGCAGTGAACCGGAGGAGAGAGGCTACACCTTC.

The chain couples TRBV7-9 to TRBJ2-7; D possibly corresponds to TRBD2 (5 bases). In germline, CDR1 is SEHNR, CDR2 FQNEAQ (reference sequence). Trimming pared 2 bases from V and 5 bases from J, leaving 7 bases between. The CDR3 sequence is 12 residues long. The CDR3 spells CASSLSGHEQYF. In DNA form, the CDR3 reads TGTGCCAGCAGCTTAAGCGGTCACGAGCAGTACTTC.